This T cell receptor beta chain derives from a study of early T cells in non-severe SARS-CoV-2 infection. Germline CDR1 and CDR2: SEHNR and FQNEAQ (reference sequence). V lost 0 bases, J lost 1 base, and 8 bases lay in between. This CDR3 has 15 residues. This clonotype was seen a handful of times. One entry per CDR3 protein, called by TCRdb with MiXCR from the 5' RACE reads. The sample holds about 56,000 distinct CDR3 sequences, more than 12% seen once. The sample was whole blood, taken at baseline. J is TRBJ2-3 and V is TRBV7-9, with D possibly matching TRBD2 (6 bases). The clonotype comes from an adult who was a healthcare worker with PCR-confirmed SARS-CoV-2 infection or an uninfected control (not recorded which). The CDR3 region is CASSLAVAGTDTQYF. In DNA form, the CDR3 reads TGTGCCAGCAGCTTAGCGGTAGCGGGCACAGATACGCAGTATTTT.